The present entry profiles one T cell receptor beta chain with its context. The data belong to a study of blood T cell repertoires in COVID-19. On the study more broadly: T cells, B-cell-depleted T cells, or PBMCs provided the cDNA or gDNA that served as material.

Germline CDR1 reads MNHEY; CDR2 reads SVGAGI. This CDR3 is 15 amino acids long. V was pared by 0 bases and J by 5 bases, with 10 bases between. Profiled with immunoSEQ multiplex PCR; TCRdb holds only in-frame clones, not every one. The table shows tens of thousands of clones, with 70% to 90% occurring only once. Material: peripheral blood. This sequence joins TRBV6-5 and TRBJ1-4, with D possibly matching TRBD1 (5 bases). The TCR was taken from a man over 45 with acute or convalescent COVID-19. CDR3 in amino acids: CASSYSSPGNEKLFF. The DNA for the CDR3 is TGTGCCAGCAGTTACTCGTCCCCAGGGAATGAAAAACTGTTTTTT.